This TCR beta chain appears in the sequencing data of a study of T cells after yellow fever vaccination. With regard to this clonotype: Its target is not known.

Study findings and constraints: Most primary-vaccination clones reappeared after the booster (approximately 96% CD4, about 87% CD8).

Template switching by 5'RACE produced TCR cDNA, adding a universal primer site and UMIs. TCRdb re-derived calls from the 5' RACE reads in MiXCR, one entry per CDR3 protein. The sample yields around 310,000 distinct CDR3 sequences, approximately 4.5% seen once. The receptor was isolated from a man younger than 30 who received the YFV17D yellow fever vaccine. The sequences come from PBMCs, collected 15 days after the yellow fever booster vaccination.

CDR3 sequence reads: CASRAIRDRGDEQFF. For the CDR3, the DNA is TGTGCCAGCAGAGCCATCCGGGACAGGGGTGATGAGCAGTTCTTC. The chain joins TRBV11-2 to TRBJ2-1; TRBD1 matches 10 bases. The CDR3 loop spans 15 amino acids. Germline lookup yields CDR1 SGHAT and CDR2 FQNNGV. The junction had 10 bases not matched to a gene; V was cut back by 6 bases and J by 8 bases.